These T cell receptor beta chains were read from a single sample in a study of identical twins. TCRdb ran MiXCR on the 5' RACE reads and lists one entry per CDR3 protein. The sample has some 460,000 distinct CDR3 sequences, approximately 15% seen once. These data were also filed under a second study, of yellow fever vaccine responses in identical twins.

The sample taken for sequencing was CD4+ T cells sorted from blood. All receptors come from a woman under 30 in good health. Each CDR3 is given with its conserved first and last residue. D genes are given only for firm matches. A row's size may be missing; if present it is once, few, many or a size class.

v_call	d_call	cdr3_length	clone_size	j_call	cdr3_aa	cdr3_nt
TRBV6-2/TRBV6-3	TRBD2	14	NA	TRBJ2-1	CASLRSGSLYEQFF	TGTGCCAGTCTAAGGAGCGGGAGTCTATATGAGCAGTTCTTC
TRBV20-1	NA	13	NA	TRBJ2-3	CSASLTGSDTQYF	TGCAGTGCTAGTCTCACAGGGTCAGATACGCAGTATTTT
TRBV3-1	TRBD1	14	few	TRBJ1-2	CASSQTGGYYGYTF	TGTGCCAGCAGCCAAACAGGGGGTTACTATGGCTACACCTTC
TRBV5-1	TRBD1	15	few	TRBJ2-7	CASSWTGDSSYEQYF	TGCGCCAGCAGCTGGACAGGGGACAGCTCCTACGAGCAGTACTTC
TRBV6-1	NA	14	once	TRBJ2-6	CASSPGPSPNVLTF	TGTGCCAGCAGCCCCGGCCCTAGTCCCAACGTCCTGACTTTC
TRBV6-5	TRBD2	17	NA	TRBJ2-5	CASSYVRLAGEQETQYF	TGTGCCAGCAGTTATGTAAGACTAGCGGGGGAACAAGAGACCCAGTACTTC
TRBV29-1	NA	12	NA	TRBJ2-5	CSGGQGQEAQYF	TGCAGCGGTGGGCAGGGCCAAGAGGCCCAGTACTTC
TRBV6-2/TRBV6-3	TRBD2	16	NA	TRBJ2-3	CASSASGGLAGDTQYF	TGTGCCAGCAGTGCCTCCGGGGGACTAGCGGGTGATACGCAGTATTTT
TRBV28	NA	12	few	TRBJ2-4	CASSTNNAIQYF	TGTGCCAGCAGTACCAACAATGCCATTCAGTACTTC
TRBV6-2/TRBV6-3	NA	17	NA	TRBJ2-3	CASSYQRDRASTDTQYF	TGTGCCAGCAGTTATCAGCGGGACAGAGCTAGCACAGATACGCAGTATTTT
TRBV6-5	TRBD1	15	NA	TRBJ1-4	CASSYSRDSGEKLFF	TGTGCCAGCAGTTACTCGAGGGACAGTGGTGAAAAACTGTTTTTT
TRBV20-1	NA	13	many	TRBJ1-3	CSASRDSGNTIYF	TGCAGTGCTAGCCGGGACTCTGGAAACACCATATATTTT
TRBV5-1	NA	14	NA	TRBJ2-3	CASSLGGYSDTQYF	TGCGCCAGCAGCCTGGGGGGATACTCAGATACGCAGTATTTT
TRBV20-1	TRBD2	14	many	TRBJ2-1	CSAGGTRGYNEQFF	TGCAGTGCTGGGGGGACTAGGGGGTACAATGAGCAGTTCTTC
TRBV5-1	TRBD2	16	few	TRBJ2-3	CASAINPRGGTDTQYF	TGCGCCAGCGCTATTAACCCCCGGGGGGGCACAGATACGCAGTATTTT
TRBV21-1	NA	16	few	TRBJ2-5	CASSKEDWLSGETQYF	TGTGCCAGCAGCAAAGAGGATTGGCTCTCAGGAGAGACCCAGTACTTC
TRBV4-3	NA	13	few	TRBJ2-5	CASSQANRGTQYF	TGCGCCAGCAGCCAAGCAAATCGGGGGACCCAGTACTTC
TRBV6-5	TRBD2	17	few	TRBJ2-3	CASSYVSSGASTDTQYF	TGTGCCAGCAGTTACGTCTCTAGCGGGGCTAGCACAGATACGCAGTATTTT
TRBV28	NA	15	NA	TRBJ2-2	CASSPIGPNTGELFF	TGTGCCAGCAGCCCGATAGGACCGAACACCGGGGAGCTGTTTTTT
TRBV7-9	NA	14	NA	TRBJ1-2	CASSFTNANYGYTF	TGTGCCAGCAGCTTTACAAATGCGAACTATGGCTACACCTTC
TRBV12-3/TRBV12-4	NA	14	few	TRBJ2-5	CASSPPGNPKTQYF	TGTGCCAGCAGCCCCCCAGGGAACCCAAAGACCCAGTACTTC
TRBV3-1	NA	14	few	TRBJ2-7	CASSQDQGYHEQYF	TGTGCCAGCAGCCAAGATCAAGGGTACCACGAGCAGTACTTC
TRBV30	NA	10	few	TRBJ1-2	CAWAKGGYTF	TGTGCCTGGGCCAAGGGCGGCTACACCTTC
TRBV28	TRBD1	15	NA	TRBJ1-1	CAGSPFGQGNTEAFF	TGTGCCGGCTCGCCATTCGGACAGGGGAACACTGAAGCTTTCTTT
TRBV29-1	TRBD1	13	NA	TRBJ2-5	CSTRQGAKETQYF	TGCAGCACCCGACAGGGGGCGAAGGAGACCCAGTACTTC
TRBV20-1	NA	13	NA	TRBJ2-1	CSAIREQNNEQFF	TGCAGTGCTATCCGGGAGCAAAACAATGAGCAGTTCTTC
TRBV20-1	NA	15	NA	TRBJ2-2	CSARRGPVQAGELFF	TGCAGTGCTAGGCGGGGACCCGTACAGGCCGGGGAGCTGTTTTTT
TRBV12-3/TRBV12-4	TRBD2	15	many	TRBJ2-7	CASSPPLGLGYEQYF	TGTGCCAGCAGCCCCCCCCTGGGACTAGGTTACGAGCAGTACTTC
TRBV27	NA	11	NA	TRBJ2-1	CASSTTEEQFF	TGTGCCAGCAGTACAACCGAAGAGCAGTTCTTC
TRBV7-2	NA	13	many	TRBJ1-1	CASSLGSHRAAFF	TGTGCCAGCAGCTTAGGCTCTCATCGGGCCGCTTTCTTT
TRBV15	NA	14	many	TRBJ2-5	CATSRGQAQETQYF	TGTGCCACCAGCAGAGGTCAGGCCCAAGAGACCCAGTACTTC
TRBV6-6	NA	12	NA	TRBJ1-1	CAVRVLNTEAFF	TGTGCCGTCAGGGTACTGAACACTGAAGCTTTCTTT
TRBV4-2	NA	15	NA	TRBJ2-6	CASSPTDSGANVLTF	TGTGCCAGCAGCCCGACCGACTCTGGGGCCAACGTCCTGACTTTC
TRBV20-1	NA	13	few	TRBJ1-5	CSASPGSNQPQHF	TGCAGTGCTAGCCCGGGCAGCAATCAGCCCCAGCATTTT
TRBV5-5	NA	16	few	TRBJ2-2	CASSLGRAKNTGELFF	TGTGCCAGCAGCTTGGGCAGGGCCAAGAACACCGGGGAGCTGTTTTTT
TRBV9	TRBD1	13	NA	TRBJ1-1	CASSVGGTAEAFF	TGTGCCAGCAGCGTAGGCGGGACAGCTGAAGCTTTCTTT
TRBV16	TRBD1	17	NA	TRBJ1-3	CASSPSTGSFSGNTIYF	TGTGCCAGCAGCCCCTCGACAGGGAGTTTTTCTGGAAACACCATATATTTT
TRBV30	TRBD2	16	few	TRBJ2-7	CAWSGLAGQLSYEQYF	TGTGCCTGGAGTGGACTAGCGGGACAGCTCTCCTACGAGCAGTACTTC
TRBV4-1	NA	13	NA	TRBJ2-7	CASSQLGIHEQYF	TGCGCCAGCAGCCAATTAGGGATTCACGAGCAGTACTTC
TRBV4-1	NA	14	few	TRBJ1-6	CASSLQAFNSPLHF	TGCGCCAGCAGCCTACAGGCGTTTAATTCACCCCTCCACTTT
TRBV7-2	TRBD1	16	NA	TRBJ2-2	CASSFDRGRRTGELFF	TGTGCCAGCAGCTTCGACAGGGGGCGCCGGACCGGGGAGCTGTTTTTT
TRBV30	TRBD1	10	few	TRBJ1-2	CACQGGGYTF	TGTGCCTGTCAGGGGGGTGGCTACACCTTC
TRBV10-3	TRBD2	16	few	TRBJ2-3	CATVQPGGAGTDTQYF	TGTGCCACTGTACAACCCGGGGGGGCCGGCACAGATACGCAGTATTTT
TRBV7-9	TRBD1	16	few	TRBJ2-3	CASSIGQGPRTDTQYF	TGTGCCAGCAGCATAGGACAGGGGCCCCGCACAGATACGCAGTATTTT
TRBV6-5	TRBD2	17	few	TRBJ2-3	CASSYSLLAGVRDTQYF	TGTGCCAGCAGTTATTCCCTCCTAGCGGGAGTTCGAGATACGCAGTATTTT
TRBV20-1	NA	13	many	TRBJ2-4	CSARRGRGNIQYF	TGCAGTGCTAGAAGGGGCAGGGGAAACATTCAGTACTTC
TRBV7-2	NA	12	NA	TRBJ2-3	CASRLFTDTQYF	TGTGCCAGCAGGCTTTTCACAGATACGCAGTATTTT
TRBV20-1	TRBD1	13	NA	TRBJ2-2	CSAHRGVAGELFF	TGCAGTGCCCACAGGGGGGTAGCCGGGGAGCTGTTTTTT
TRBV6-2/TRBV6-3	TRBD2	14	NA	TRBJ2-7	CASTKTSGIGEQYF	TGTGCCAGCACCAAGACTAGCGGGATAGGCGAGCAGTACTTC
TRBV20-1	TRBD2	14	few	TRBJ2-5	CSAPPGTIQETQYF	TGCAGTGCTCCCCCAGGGACTATACAAGAGACCCAGTACTTC
TRBV27	TRBD1	19	many	TRBJ2-3	CASSSRPPQQGARTDTQYF	TGTGCCAGCAGTTCCCGCCCGCCTCAACAGGGGGCGCGAACAGATACGCAGTATTTT
TRBV29-1	NA	13	many	TRBJ1-5	CSVAGALNQPQHF	TGCAGCGTCGCCGGGGCCCTCAATCAGCCCCAGCATTTT
TRBV6-1	TRBD2	15	few	TRBJ2-3	CASSVPGTRGDTQYF	TGTGCCAGCAGTGTCCCCGGGACTAGGGGAGATACGCAGTATTTT
TRBV28	TRBD1	16	NA	TRBJ2-2	CASSLTGKGDTGELFF	TGTGCCAGCAGTTTGACAGGGAAAGGTGACACCGGGGAGCTGTTTTTT
TRBV28	NA	13	NA	TRBJ2-6	CASSPTGANVLTF	TGTGCCAGCAGTCCAACTGGGGCCAACGTCCTGACTTTC
TRBV6-2/TRBV6-3	TRBD2	16	few	TRBJ2-5	CASSRRPSGRGETQYF	TGTGCCAGCAGTCGCCGTCCTAGCGGGAGAGGGGAGACCCAGTACTTC